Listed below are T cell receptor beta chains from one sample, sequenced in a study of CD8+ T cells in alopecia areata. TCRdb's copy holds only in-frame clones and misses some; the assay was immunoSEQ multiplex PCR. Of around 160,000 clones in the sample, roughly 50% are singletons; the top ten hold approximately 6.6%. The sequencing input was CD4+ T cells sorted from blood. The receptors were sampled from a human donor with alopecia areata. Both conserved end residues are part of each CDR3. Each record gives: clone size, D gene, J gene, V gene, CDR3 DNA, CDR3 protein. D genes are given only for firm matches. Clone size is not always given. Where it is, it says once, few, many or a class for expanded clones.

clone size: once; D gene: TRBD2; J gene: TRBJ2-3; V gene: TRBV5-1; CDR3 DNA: TGCGCCAGCAGCTTCAGACTAGCGGACCGCACAGATACGCAGTATTTT; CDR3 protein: CASSFRLADRTDTQYF
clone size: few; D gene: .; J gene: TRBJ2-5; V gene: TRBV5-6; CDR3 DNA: TGTGCCAGCAGCTTCCAAGAGACCCAGTACTTC; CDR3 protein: CASSFQETQYF
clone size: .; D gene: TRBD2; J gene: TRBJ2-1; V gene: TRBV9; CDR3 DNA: TGTGCCAGCAGCGTAGGGACCCTAGCGGGAGGGCGAAATGAGCAGTTCTTC; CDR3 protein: CASSVGTLAGGRNEQFF
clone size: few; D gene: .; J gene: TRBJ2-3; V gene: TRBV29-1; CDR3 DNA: TGCAGCGTTGCACCGCCCGTGACAGATACGCAGTATTTT; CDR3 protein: CSVAPPVTDTQYF
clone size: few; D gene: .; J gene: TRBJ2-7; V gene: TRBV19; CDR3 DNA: TGTGCCAGTAGCCTCCGGGGAACCTACGAGCAGTACTTC; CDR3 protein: CASSLRGTYEQYF
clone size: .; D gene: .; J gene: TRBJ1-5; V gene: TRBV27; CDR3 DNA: TGTGCCAGCAGTTTCGACAGCAATCAGCCCCAGCATTTT; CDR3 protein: CASSFDSNQPQHF
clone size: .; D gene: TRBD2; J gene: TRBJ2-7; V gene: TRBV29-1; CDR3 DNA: TGCAGCGCTAATAGCGGGAGCGAGCAGTACTTC; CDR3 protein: CSANSGSEQYF
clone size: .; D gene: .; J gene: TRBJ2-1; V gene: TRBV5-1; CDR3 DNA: TGCGCCAGCAGCTTGTCGGATTGGAATGAGCAGTTCTTC; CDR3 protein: CASSLSDWNEQFF
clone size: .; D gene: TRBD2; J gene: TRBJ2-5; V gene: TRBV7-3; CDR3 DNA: TGTGCCAGCAGCTCCGGGGGGGTCGGGACCCAGTACTTC; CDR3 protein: CASSSGGVGTQYF
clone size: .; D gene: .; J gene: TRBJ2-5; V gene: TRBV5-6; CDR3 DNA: TGTGCCAGCAGCTTGAGGTCGACGGTGGGGGAGACCCAGTACTTC; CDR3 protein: CASSLRSTVGETQYF
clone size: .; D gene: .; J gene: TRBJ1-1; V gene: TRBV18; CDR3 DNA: TGTGCCAGCTCACCCCTCGGTGACAGGAGCAACGAAGCTTTCTTT; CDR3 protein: CASSPLGDRSNEAFF
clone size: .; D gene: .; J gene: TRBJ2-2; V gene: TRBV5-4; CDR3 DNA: TGTGCCAGCAGACCGGGACTCCCTCCAAAGGGGGAGCTGTTTTTT; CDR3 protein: CASRPGLPPKGELFF
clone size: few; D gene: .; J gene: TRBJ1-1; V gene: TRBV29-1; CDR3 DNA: TGCAGCGTTGCCCGAATGATGAACACTGAAGCTTTCTTT; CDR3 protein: CSVARMMNTEAFF
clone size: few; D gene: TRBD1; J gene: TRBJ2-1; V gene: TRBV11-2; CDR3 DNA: TGTGCCAGCAGCCTACCGGCAGCCCCGGGACAGGCTATGGAGCAGTTCTTC; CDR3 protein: CASSLPAAPGQAMEQFF
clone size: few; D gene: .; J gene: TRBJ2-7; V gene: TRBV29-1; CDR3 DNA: TGCAGCGTTAAAAGGGGTTCCACCTACGAGCAGTACTTC; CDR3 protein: CSVKRGSTYEQYF
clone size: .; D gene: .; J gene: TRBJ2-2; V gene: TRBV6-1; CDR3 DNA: TGTGCCAGCAGGCTGAATTCCGCGAACACCGGGGAGCTGTTTTTT; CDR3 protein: CASRLNSANTGELFF
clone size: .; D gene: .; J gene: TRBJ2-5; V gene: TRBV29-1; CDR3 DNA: TGCAGCGTTGATAGGGACGGTGGGGGAGAGACCCAGTACTTC; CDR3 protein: CSVDRDGGGETQYF